Presented here are 16 T cell receptor beta chains from one specimen sequenced in a study of blood T cell repertoires in COVID-19. Generated by immunoSEQ multiplex PCR, the TCRdb table keeps only in-frame clones and is missing some. Of about 480,000 clones listed, approximately 88% are singletons. Sequencing was carried out using PBMCs or T cells enriched from blood (not recorded which). The receptors derive from a woman aged 40 to 55 who had recovered from COVID-19.

The chain joins TRBV27 to TRBJ2-3; 10 bases map to TRBD2. The length of the CDR3 is 16 residues. CDR1 is MNHEY, CDR2 SMNVEV, per germline (reference sequence). J gave up 2 bases and V 6 bases, and 8 bases lay outside the gene matches. The DNA for the CDR3 is TGTGCCAGCAGCCTCTGGACTAGCGGTTTCACAGATACGCAGTATTTT. It is translated as CASSLWTSGFTDTQYF.

The J gene is TRBJ2-1, the V gene TRBV27; the D is unclear. This CDR3 region has 14 residues. Trimming stripped 2 bases from V and 4 bases from J, with 9 bases between. Germline V CDR1 and CDR2: MNHEY, SMNVEV (reference sequence). For the CDR3, the DNA is TGTGCCAGCAGTTTAATGTCAGGTTACAATGAGCAGTTCTTC. Translated, it gives CASSLMSGYNEQFF.

Comments on this clone: Other DNA sequences from this sample encode an identical CDR3 as well. This chain links TRBV7-2 with TRBJ2-3, with unresolved D. The CDR3 covers 13 residues. CDR1 and CDR2 (germline): SGHTA, FQGNSA. With 5 bases removed from V and 0 bases from J, the gap between germline ends came to 6 bases. The CDR3: CASSPTSTDTQYF. The DNA of the CDR3 is TGTGCCAGCAGCCCTACTAGCACAGATACGCAGTATTTT.

V is TRBV30 and J is TRBJ2-7; TRBD1 might be the D (6 bases). Between the trimmed V and J ends, which lost 1 base and 3 bases, there was a span of 16 bases. The germline CDR1 and CDR2 sequences are GTSNPN and SVGIG (reference sequence). CDR3 length: 15 amino acids. The CDR3 DNA is TGTGCCTGGAGTGCAATAACAGGGAACAACTACGAGCAGTACTTC. This sequence encodes CAWSAITGNNYEQYF.

V and J are TRBV20-1 and TRBJ2-3; 11 bases fit TRBD2. The CDR3 has 17 residues. V shed 3 bases and J 0 bases; nucleotides not matched to a gene: 8. Germline loops: CDR1 DFQATT, CDR2 SNEGSKA (reference sequence). CDR3 sequence: CSASQGGLAASTDTQYF. Here the CDR3 DNA reads TGCAGTGCTAGTCAAGGGGGACTAGCGGCTAGCACAGATACGCAGTATTTT.

The rearrangement uses TRBV10-2 and TRBJ2-3; 8 nucleotides align to TRBD1. J was trimmed by 3 bases and V by 4 bases; bases with no gene match: 6. Germline CDR1 reads WSHSY; CDR2 reads SAAADI. The CDR3 spans 15 residues. Written as DNA, the CDR3 is TGCGCCAGCAGTGCGCCGGGACAGGCGACAGATACGCAGTATTTT. Residues: CASSAPGQATDTQYF.

As for this clone: Other nucleotide sequences from this sample produce the same CDR3. V is TRBV7-8 and J is TRBJ2-7; a possible D gene is TRBD2 (6 bases). Germline V gene lookup returns CDR1 SGHVS and CDR2 FQNEAQ. This CDR3 comprises 13 residues. V lost 5 bases and J 3 bases, leaving 11 bases between the germline ends. The CDR3 reads CASSLAGSYEQYF. In nucleotides, the CDR3 is TGTGCCAGCAGCCTCGCCGGGAGCTACGAGCAGTACTTC. Using reference TRBV7-8 and TRBJ2-7 for the parts outside the CDR3, the full variable domain is GAGVSQSPRYKVAKRGQDVALRCDPISGHVSLFWYQQALGQGPEFLTYFQNEAQLDKSGLPSDRFFAERPEGSVSTLKIQRTQQEDSAVYLCASSLAGSYEQYFGPGTRLTVT.

The J gene is TRBJ1-6, the V gene TRBV11-3; no reliable D call. The germline CDR1 and CDR2 sequences are SGHNT and YENEEA. Trimming removed 1 base from V and 12 bases from J, with 10 bases in between. The CDR3 is 13 amino acids. The CDR3 bases are TGTGCCAGCAGCTTAGGCGGGCAAGGACCCCTCCACTTT. The encoded protein is CASSLGGQGPLHF.

This clone has a single count. The DNA of the CDR3 is TGTGCCAGCAGTTACACTAGTACCACATACGAGCAGTACTTC. This sequence encodes CASSYTSTTYEQYF. V and J are TRBV6-5 and TRBJ2-7; tentative D call: TRBD2 (5 bases). V was trimmed by 2 bases and J by 4 bases, leaving 12 bases between them. Germline V gene sequence: CDR1 MNHEY, CDR2 SVGAGI. This CDR3 has 14 amino acids.

V usage is TRBV12-3 or TRBV12-4 and J usage is TRBJ2-5, with unresolved D. The germline V and J ends were trimmed by 2 bases and 0 bases, with 4 bases remaining between them. The CDR3 sequence is 13 residues long. The CDR3 sequence: CASSLTHQETQYF. In DNA form, the CDR3 reads TGTGCCAGCAGTTTAACACACCAAGAGACCCAGTACTTC.

V is TRBV23-1 and J is TRBJ2-7, with 10 bases aligning to TRBD2. TRBV23-1 qualifies as an ORF whose function is uncertain. The CDR3 consists of 16 residues. J was trimmed by 5 bases and V by 4 bases; bases with no gene match: 11. The CDR3 sequence: CASSPSGRLARHEQYF. As DNA, the CDR3 is TGCGCCAGCAGTCCTAGCGGGAGACTGGCCAGGCACGAGCAGTACTTC.

This clone was detected once. The V gene is TRBV18, the J gene TRBJ1-5, with 9 bases identical to TRBD1. Looked up from germline, CDR1 is KGHSH and CDR2 is LQKENI. The CDR3 runs to 14 residues. V gave up 4 bases and J gave up 7 bases; unmatched junction bases: 5. CDR3 residues: CASSQQGAVQPQHF. The CDR3 nucleotides are TGTGCCAGCTCACAACAGGGGGCCGTCCAGCCCCAGCATTTT.

The CDR3 is CASSIRFEAYNEQFF. CDR3 sequence (DNA): TGCGCCAGCAGCATTCGATTCGAGGCGTACAATGAGCAGTTCTTC. The gene calls are TRBV4-3 and TRBJ2-1; D is undetermined. Germline CDR1 is LGHNA and CDR2 is YSLEER. CDR3 length: 15 residues. Trimming left V 5 bases short and J 4 bases short, with 15 bases between.

V is TRBV3-1 (or the pseudogene TRBV3-2) and J is TRBJ2-4; TRBD1 is a possible D gene (6 bases). The CDR3 sequence is 17 residues long. Germline lookup yields CDR1 LGHDT and CDR2 YNNKEL (reference sequence). Trimming shortened V by 4 bases and J by 0 bases, and 16 bases separated the two germline ends. The CDR3 region is CASSPRRTALAKNIQYF. The CDR3 nucleotides read TGTGCCAGCAGCCCTCGAAGGACAGCTCTAGCCAAAAACATTCAGTACTTC.

The genes are TRBV7-2 and TRBJ2-1; a weak D match, TRBD1 (5 bases). Germline values: CDR1 SGHTA, CDR2 FQGNSA. This CDR3 has 13 amino acids. V was cut by 4 bases and J by 7 bases, with 11 bases left in between. The CDR3 loop reads CASSSWGGNEQFF. In nucleotides, the CDR3 is TGTGCCAGCAGCTCGTGGGGCGGAAATGAGCAGTTCTTC.

The V call is TRBV2, the J call TRBJ2-7; D is unresolved. The V end was cut by 7 bases, the J end by 3 bases, with 7 bases between. The germline V gene has CDR1 SNHLY and CDR2 FYNNEI. The CDR3 spans 11 residues. The CDR3 DNA follows: TGTGCCAGCACTAGAATCTACGAGCAGTACTTC. This codes for CASTRIYEQYF.